The 4 T cell receptor beta chains listed next were all sequenced from one sample in a study of monozygotic twins with inflammatory bowel disease. After re-calling the 5' RACE reads, TCRdb lists one entry per CDR3 protein, DNA absent. Its table records around 410,000 distinct CDR3 sequences. Sequenced material: blood. The receptors were gathered from a human donor with ulcerative colitis or Crohn's disease, or a healthy co-twin of an affected twin (not recorded which).

This chain uses TRBV18 with TRBJ2-7; TCRdb gives TRBD1 as the D gene, but with no DNA this cannot be confirmed. CDR1 and CDR2 from the germline V gene are KGHSH and LQKENI. The CDR3 sequence is 15 residues long. The CDR3 protein is CASSQDRRNYKEQYF.

The chain links TRBV5-6 to TRBJ2-2; lacking DNA, the TRBD1 call made by TCRdb goes unchecked. Germline assignment: CDR1 SGHDT and CDR2 YYEEEE. The CDR3 covers 15 residues. The CDR3 spells CASSLGQTKTGELFF.

The genes are TRBV5-1 and TRBJ2-7; as DNA is missing, the TRBD1 call by TCRdb cannot be tested. This CDR3 is built from 13 residues. Looked up from germline, CDR1 is SGHRS and CDR2 is YFSETQ. CDR3 protein: CASKGQGAYEQYF.

The chain is built from TRBV3-1 and TRBJ1-2; the TCRdb D gene call, TRBD1, has no DNA to confirm it. The CDR3 loop spans 16 amino acids. Per germline, CDR1 LGHDT and CDR2 YNNKEL (reference sequence). CDR3 sequence: CASSLPTGTGKAGYTF.